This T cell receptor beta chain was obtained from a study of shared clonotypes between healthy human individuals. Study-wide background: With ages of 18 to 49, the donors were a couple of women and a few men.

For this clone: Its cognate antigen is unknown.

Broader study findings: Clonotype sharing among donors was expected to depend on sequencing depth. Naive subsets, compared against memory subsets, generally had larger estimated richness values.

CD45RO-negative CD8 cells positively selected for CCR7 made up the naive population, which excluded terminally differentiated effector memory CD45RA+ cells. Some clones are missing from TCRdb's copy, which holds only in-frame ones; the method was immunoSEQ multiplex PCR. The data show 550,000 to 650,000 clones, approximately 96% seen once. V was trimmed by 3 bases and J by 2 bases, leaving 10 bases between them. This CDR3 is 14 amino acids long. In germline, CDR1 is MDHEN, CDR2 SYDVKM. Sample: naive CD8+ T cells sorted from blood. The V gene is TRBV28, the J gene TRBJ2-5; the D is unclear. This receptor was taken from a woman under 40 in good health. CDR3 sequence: CASSFSQIQETQYF. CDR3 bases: TGTGCCAGCAGTTTCTCCCAGATTCAAGAGACCCAGTACTTC.